This is a list of T cell receptor beta chains from one sample in a study of blood T cell repertoires in COVID-19. The repertoire was sequenced with immunoSEQ multiplex PCR; TCRdb's copy has only in-frame clones and lacks some. Found here are tens of thousands of clones, approximately 80% of them singletons; the top ten hold roughly 2.4%. The sequenced sample consisted of peripheral blood. The receptor source for this set is a man in his 70s with COVID-19, enrolled during active disease. Both conserved end residues are trimmed from each CDR3. Some rows mark clone size as missing; the rest say once, few, many or name a class of expanded clone.

>TRBV11-1|NA|12
ASSRRVMNTEAF
>TRBV20-1|NA|9
SALEARGYT
>TRBV6-5|NA|11
ASGQGAHQPQH
>TRBV24-1|NA|11
ATTDSSGNTIY
>TRBV19|NA|12
ASSQPTGAYEQY
>TRBV9|NA|11
ASSVEQNEKLF
>TRBV27|NA|13
ASSFLPTSGGIQY
>TRBV2|NA|14
ASRQTGELGNQPQH
>TRBV3-1/TRBV3-2|NA|10
ASSQEGVGYT
>TRBV27|few|12
ASSLVQANSPLH
>TRBV18|NA|14
ASSPPGQGALQPQH
>TRBV3-1/TRBV3-2|NA|11
ASSLGQYYGYT
>TRBV19|NA|14
ASSIDGGASYNEQF
>TRBV5-1|NA|13
ASSPSGSGSYEQY
>TRBV2|few|10
ASSRGFYEQY
>TRBV28|NA|10
ASSLSGTSLF
>TRBV18|NA|12
ASSPPEGPYGYT
>TRBV28|NA|10
ASSFLDRALH
>TRBV4-3|NA|13
ASSPDRGPNTEAF
>TRBV11-2|NA|12
ASSPTGTDLGQY
>TRBV19|once|12
ASSTGVVKNIQY
>TRBV7-2|NA|12
ASSLGSVTYGYT
>TRBV27|few|15
ASSSLPGQAANNEQF
>TRBV24-1|once|14
ATSDLPSGRAGEQF
>TRBV28|NA|13
ASTFGVGSYNEQF
>TRBV6-2/TRBV6-3|NA|15
ASSYLGGTGRANVLT
>TRBV18|NA|13
ASSPPIPRGETQY
>TRBV7-9|NA|12
ASSPPTANTEAF
>TRBV10-3|NA|12
ASSGTGTTDTQY
>TRBV23-1|NA|15
ASSQSNRGPGNSPLH
>TRBV5-1|once|12
ASSNGASFYEQY
>TRBV28|NA|14
ASSSQGSYGNQPQH
>TRBV7-8|NA|14
ASSLAFGGGGGPQH
>TRBV7-9|NA|13
ASSEPWGGYNEQF
>TRBV29-1|NA|12
SEPPGQGSYEQY
>TRBV24-1|NA|14
ATSETLAGGYNEQF
>TRBV27|once|12
ASSPSRSSYEQY
>TRBV5-1|once|11
ASSIPERETQY
>TRBV6-5|NA|12
ASSSGHLNTEAF
>TRBV5-4|NA|13
ASRTGALNTGELF
>TRBV24-1|NA|16
ATSDLEGTGGSYNEQF
>TRBV5-4|NA|13
ASSEGTLGTGGYT
>TRBV27|NA|13
ASSLSYHRGDEQY
>TRBV5-4|few|12
ASRSGTANTEAF
>TRBV29-1|NA|13
SVVLTGGGTDTQY
>TRBV4-1|NA|15
ASSQETGLAGSNEQF
>TRBV6-2/TRBV6-3|once|14
ASSYSRREYPYEQY
>TRBV2|NA|11
ASKGGVLDEQF
>TRBV27|NA|12
ASSFGTVGQPQH
>TRBV3-1/TRBV3-2|NA|12
ASSQQWNTGELF
>TRBV5-6|few|13
ASSRTSGSSYEQY
>TRBV3-1/TRBV3-2|once|14
ASSQGLRDLYNEQF
>TRBV27|many|12
ASNTGTGDSPLH
>TRBV5-4|NA|12
ASSWGGTAYEQY
>TRBV7-9|NA|12
ASSSARGREKLF
>TRBV27|NA|13
ASLKDRVSNTEAF